This T cell receptor beta chain was documented in a study of blood T cell repertoires in COVID-19. As for the study in general: The origin of the acute and convalescent COVID-19 samples was the United States, Italy and Spain. T cells, B-cell-depleted T cells, or PBMCs supplied cDNA or gDNA.

This clone has only one observation. Method: immunoSEQ multiplex PCR; TCRdb's copy keeps in-frame clones and lacks some. The sample lists over 250,000 clones, roughly 85% occurring once. V lost 7 bases, J lost 12 bases, and 24 bases lay in between. The CDR3 runs 15 residues. Germline values: CDR1 KGHDR, CDR2 SFDVKD. The cohort comprised adults aged 18 to 89 years residing in about two dozen US areas. Exposed participants encountered a COVID-19 case during the 2 weeks preceding study entry. Sample: PBMCs or T cells enriched from blood (not recorded which). This TCR was sampled from a man aged 40-50 years who had been exposed to COVID-19. The rearrangement links TRBV24-1 to TRBJ2-1; possible D gene TRBD2, 5 bases. This CDR3 reads CATSGPGNSFPAQFF. For the CDR3, the DNA is TGTGCCACCAGCGGCCCCGGGAACTCCTTTCCTGCGCAGTTCTTC.